This T cell receptor (beta chain) originates from a study of cytomegalovirus exposure and HLA in healthy donors. This CDR3 has 20 amino acids. The germline CDR1 and CDR2 sequences are MDHEN and SYDVKM. Trimming cost V 7 bases and J 5 bases; bases outside gene matches: 24. In the PCR, 60 Vbeta and 13 Jbeta primers were used. Assay: immunoSEQ multiplex PCR; the TCRdb copy retains only in-frame clones and omits some. The data contain some 110,000 clones, roughly 73% of them singletons. Points on this clone: Antigen: not known.

General observations from the study: Per a prior analysis, the majority of TCR beta V segments were productive roughly 90% or roughly 30% of the time. Testing in vitro showed a few CMV-associated chains specific for CMV antigens. Relative to the roughly 640-donor mean, N-insertions were reportedly fewer in an Asian-associated ancestry cluster in a later analysis.

The chain is built from TRBV28 and TRBJ2-7; TRBD1 matches at 12 bases. The TCR originated in a woman in her 40s in good health and CMV-seropositive. Sequences were obtained from PBMCs. The DNA of the CDR3 is TGTGCCAGCATCCCACTCACCCCGATTACCGGGACAGGGGGCTACCACGAGCAGTACTTC. Translated, it gives CASIPLTPITGTGGYHEQYF.